The clone carrying this T cell receptor (beta chain) has a handful of counts. The antigen is undetermined. The data were obtained in a study of T-cell reconstitution after alpha-beta-depleted transplantation in children. Construction of the TCRbeta library involved unique molecular identifiers. TCRdb re-derived calls from the PCR reads in MiXCR, one entry per CDR3 protein. The sample gives around 420,000 distinct CDR3 sequences, around 15% of which show up once; about 32% is in the top ten. Study results and caveats: Reports say that about two months after transplant, the alpha-beta T cells came out of several hundred graft clones that had expanded. At day 60, the high TCRbeta diversity found in some patients originated from recipient T cells and thymic progenitors that had survived. Once a year had passed after transplant, T-cell counts and diversity came mostly from newly produced T cells.

The clonotype comes from a boy younger than two who had a stem cell transplant for Wiskott-Aldrich syndrome, so the T cells may come from the graft donor. The input for sequencing was PBMCs, mostly from graft donor cells, taken 360 days after TCRalphabeta/CD19-depleted stem cell transplant.

CDR3 loop: CASSPEGAAEQYF. The CDR3 nucleotides read TGTGCCAGCTCACCGGAGGGGGCTGCCGAGCAGTACTTC. The chain is built from TRBV18 and TRBJ2-7; a weak D match, TRBD1 (7 bases). Germline CDR1 reads KGHSH; CDR2 reads LQKENI. V was trimmed by 3 bases and J by 6 bases, leaving 12 bases between them. This CDR3 has 13 amino acids.